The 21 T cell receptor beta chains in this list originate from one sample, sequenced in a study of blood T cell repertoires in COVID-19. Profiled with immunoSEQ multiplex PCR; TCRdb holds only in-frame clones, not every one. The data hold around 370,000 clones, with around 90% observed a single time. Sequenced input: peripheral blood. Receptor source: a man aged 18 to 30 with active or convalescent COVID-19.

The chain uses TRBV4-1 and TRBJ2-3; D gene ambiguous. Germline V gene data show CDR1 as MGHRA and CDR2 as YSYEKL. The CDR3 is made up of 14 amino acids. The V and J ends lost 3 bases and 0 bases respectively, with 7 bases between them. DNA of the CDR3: TGCGCCAGCAGCCAGCTAACTAGCACAGATACGCAGTATTTT. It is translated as CASSQLTSTDTQYF.

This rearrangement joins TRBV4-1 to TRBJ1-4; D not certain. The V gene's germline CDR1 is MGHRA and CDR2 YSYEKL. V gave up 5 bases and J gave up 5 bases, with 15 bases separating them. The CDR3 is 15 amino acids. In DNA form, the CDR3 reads TGCGCCAGCAGCTTTAACAGTCGAAACAATGAAAAACTGTTTTTT. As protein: CASSFNSRNNEKLFF.

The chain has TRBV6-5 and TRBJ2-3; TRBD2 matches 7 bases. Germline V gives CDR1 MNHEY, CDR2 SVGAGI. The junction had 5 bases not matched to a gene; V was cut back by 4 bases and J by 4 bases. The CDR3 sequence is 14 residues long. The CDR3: CASSSTTSADTQYF. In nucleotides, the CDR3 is TGTGCCAGCAGTTCGACAACTAGCGCAGATACGCAGTATTTT.

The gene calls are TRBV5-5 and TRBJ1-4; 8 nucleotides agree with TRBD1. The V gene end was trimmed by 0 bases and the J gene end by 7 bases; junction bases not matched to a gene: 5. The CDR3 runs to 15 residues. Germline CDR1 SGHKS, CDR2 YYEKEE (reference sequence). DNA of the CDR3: TGTGCCAGCAGCTTGGGAGACAGGGGAGGTGAAAAACTGTTTTTT. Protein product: CASSLGDRGGEKLFF.

This CDR3 reads CASSQDLGGTEAFF. The DNA for the CDR3 is TGCGCCAGCAGCCAAGATTTAGGGGGCACTGAAGCTTTCTTT. The chain uses TRBV4-3 and TRBJ1-1, with a tentative D call TRBD1 (6 bases). CDR3 length equals 14 residues. The germline CDR1 and CDR2 sequences are LGHNA and YSLEER. V lost 0 bases and J 4 bases, leaving 9 bases between the germline ends.

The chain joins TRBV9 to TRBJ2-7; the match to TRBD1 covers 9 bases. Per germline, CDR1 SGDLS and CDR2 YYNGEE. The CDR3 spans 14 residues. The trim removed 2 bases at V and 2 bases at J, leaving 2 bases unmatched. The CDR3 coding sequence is TGTGCCAGCAGCGTCGGGACAGGGACCTACGAGCAGTACTTC. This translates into CASSVGTGTYEQYF. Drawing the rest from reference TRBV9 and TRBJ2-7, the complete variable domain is DSGVTQTPKHLITATGQRVTLRCSPRSGDLSVYWYQQSLDQGLQFLIQYYNGEERAKGNILERFSAQQFPDLHSELNLSSLELGDSALYFCASSVGTGTYEQYFGPGTRLTVT.

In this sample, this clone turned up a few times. As DNA, the CDR3 is TGTGCCAGCAGCCAAGATTACAGCGGGAGCTCCGAGCAGTACTTC. This codes for CASSQDYSGSSEQYF. The chain carries TRBV4-2 and TRBJ2-7; TRBD2 matches 8 bases. In germline, CDR1 is LGHNA, CDR2 YNFKEQ. The J segment lost 6 bases and the V segment lost 0 bases, leaving 7 bases of the junction unmatched. The CDR3 has 15 amino acids.

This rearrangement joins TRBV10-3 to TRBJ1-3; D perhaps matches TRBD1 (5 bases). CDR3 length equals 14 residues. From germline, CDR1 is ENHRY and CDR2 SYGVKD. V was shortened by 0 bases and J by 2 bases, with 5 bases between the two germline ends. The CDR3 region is CAISESGAGNTIYF. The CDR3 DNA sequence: TGTGCCATCAGTGAGTCAGGGGCTGGAAACACCATATATTTT.

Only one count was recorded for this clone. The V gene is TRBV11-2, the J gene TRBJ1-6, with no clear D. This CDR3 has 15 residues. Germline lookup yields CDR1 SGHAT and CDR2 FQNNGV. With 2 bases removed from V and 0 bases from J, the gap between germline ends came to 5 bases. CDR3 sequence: CASSLLSSYNSPLHF. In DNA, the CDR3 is TGTGCCAGCAGCTTATTGAGCTCCTATAATTCACCCCTCCACTTT.

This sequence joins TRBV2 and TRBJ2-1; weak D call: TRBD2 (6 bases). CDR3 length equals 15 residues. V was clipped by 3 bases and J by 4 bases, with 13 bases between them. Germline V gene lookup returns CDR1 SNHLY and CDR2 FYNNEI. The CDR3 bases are TGTGCCAGCAGTGAGAGTCGGGAGCCGTACAATGAGCAGTTCTTC. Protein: CASSESREPYNEQFF.

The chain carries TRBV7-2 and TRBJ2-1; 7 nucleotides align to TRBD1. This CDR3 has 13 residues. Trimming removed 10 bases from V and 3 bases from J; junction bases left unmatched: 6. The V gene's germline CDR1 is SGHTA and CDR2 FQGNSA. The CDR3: CAIPRDSYNEQFF. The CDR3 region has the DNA TGTGCCATCCCCCGGGACAGCTACAATGAGCAGTTCTTC. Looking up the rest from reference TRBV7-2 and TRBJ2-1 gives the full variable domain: GAGVSQSPSNKVTEKGKDVELRCDPISGHTALYWYRQSLGQGLEFLIYFQGNSAPDKSGLPSDRFSAERTGGSVSTLTIQRTQQEDSAVYLCAIPRDSYNEQFFGPGTRLTVL.

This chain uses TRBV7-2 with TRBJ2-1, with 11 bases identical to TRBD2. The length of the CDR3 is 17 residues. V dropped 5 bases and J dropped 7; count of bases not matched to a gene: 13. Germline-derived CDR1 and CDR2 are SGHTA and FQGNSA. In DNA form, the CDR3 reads TGTGCCAGCAGCCCCCATAGCGGGAGGGCCCGTCGGAATGAGCAGTTCTTC. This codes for CASSPHSGRARRNEQFF.

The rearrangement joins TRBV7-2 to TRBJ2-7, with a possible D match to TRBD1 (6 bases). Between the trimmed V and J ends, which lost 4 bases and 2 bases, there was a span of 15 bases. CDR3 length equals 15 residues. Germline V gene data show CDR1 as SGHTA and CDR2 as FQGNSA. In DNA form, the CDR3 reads TGTGCCAGCAGCTCCCGGGACAACGACCCCTACGAGCAGTACTTC. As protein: CASSSRDNDPYEQYF.

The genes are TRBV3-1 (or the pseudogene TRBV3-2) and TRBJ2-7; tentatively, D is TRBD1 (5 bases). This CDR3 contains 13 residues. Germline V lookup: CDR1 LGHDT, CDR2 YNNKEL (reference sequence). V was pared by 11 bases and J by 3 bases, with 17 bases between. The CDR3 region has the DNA TGTGCCTCCGGCCAGGGTAGGGACTACGAGCAGTACTTC. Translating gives CASGQGRDYEQYF.

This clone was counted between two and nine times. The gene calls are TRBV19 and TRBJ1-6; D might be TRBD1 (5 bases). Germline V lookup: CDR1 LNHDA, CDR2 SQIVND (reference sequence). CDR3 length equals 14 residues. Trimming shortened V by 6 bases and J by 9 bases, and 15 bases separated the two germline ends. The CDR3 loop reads CASSLQAGSSPLHF. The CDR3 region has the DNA TGTGCCAGTAGCCTACAGGCTGGTAGTTCACCCCTCCACTTT.

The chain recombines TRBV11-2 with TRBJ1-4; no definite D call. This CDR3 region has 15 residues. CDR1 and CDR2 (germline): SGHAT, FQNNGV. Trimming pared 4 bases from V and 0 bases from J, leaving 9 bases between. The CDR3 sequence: CASSSRSATNEKLFF. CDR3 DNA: TGTGCCAGCAGCTCTCGATCAGCAACTAATGAAAAACTGTTTTTT.

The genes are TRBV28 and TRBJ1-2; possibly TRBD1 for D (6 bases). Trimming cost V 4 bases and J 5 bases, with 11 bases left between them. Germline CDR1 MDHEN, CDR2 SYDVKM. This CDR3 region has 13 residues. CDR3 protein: CASSSQGFYGYTF. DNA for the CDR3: TGTGCCAGCAGTTCGCAGGGGTTTTATGGCTACACCTTC.

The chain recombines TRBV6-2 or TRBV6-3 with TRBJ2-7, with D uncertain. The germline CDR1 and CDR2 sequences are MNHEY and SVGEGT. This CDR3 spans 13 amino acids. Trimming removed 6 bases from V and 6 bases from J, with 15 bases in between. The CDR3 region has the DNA TGTGCCAGCAGCCGTGGTGCTAGGTCCGAGCAGTACTTC. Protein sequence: CASSRGARSEQYF.

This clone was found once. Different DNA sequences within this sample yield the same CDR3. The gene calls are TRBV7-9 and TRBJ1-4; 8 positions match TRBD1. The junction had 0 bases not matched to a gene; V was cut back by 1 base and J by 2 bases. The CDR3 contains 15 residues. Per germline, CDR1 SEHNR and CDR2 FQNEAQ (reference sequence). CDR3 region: CASSLGQGTNEKLFF. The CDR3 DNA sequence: TGTGCCAGCAGCTTAGGACAGGGGACTAATGAAAAACTGTTTTTT.

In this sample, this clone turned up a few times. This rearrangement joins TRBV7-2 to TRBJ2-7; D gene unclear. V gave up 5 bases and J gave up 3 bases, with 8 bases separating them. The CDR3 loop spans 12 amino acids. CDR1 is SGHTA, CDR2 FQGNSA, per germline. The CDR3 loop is CASSPQFYEQYF. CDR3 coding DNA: TGTGCCAGCAGCCCTCAGTTCTACGAGCAGTACTTC.

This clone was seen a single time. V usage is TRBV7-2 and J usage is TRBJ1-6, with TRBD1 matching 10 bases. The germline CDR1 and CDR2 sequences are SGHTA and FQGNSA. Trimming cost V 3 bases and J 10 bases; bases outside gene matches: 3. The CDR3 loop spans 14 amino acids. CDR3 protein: CASSFDRGQSPLHF. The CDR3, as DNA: TGTGCCAGCAGCTTCGACAGGGGGCAATCACCCCTCCACTTT.